Listed below are T cell receptor beta chains from one sample, sequenced in a study of CD8+ T cells in alopecia areata. Sequencing used immunoSEQ multiplex PCR; TCRdb keeps in-frame clones, though not all of them. Among 120,000 to 150,000 clones listed, around 86% were seen once. The specimen comprised CD8+ T cells sorted from blood, sampled at week 0. Receptor source: a human donor with alopecia areata. CDR3s include the opening cysteine and the closing phenylalanine or tryptophan. Fields, in order: D gene, clone size, V gene, J gene, CDR3 protein, CDR3 DNA. The D gene is left open where the match is weak. Part of the rows lack a size; the others show once, few, many or a class for expanded clones.

D: TRBD1; size: NA; V: TRBV9; J: TRBJ2-7; CDR3: CASSVGTGAYEQYF; DNA: TGTGCCAGCAGCGTCGGGACAGGGGCCTACGAGCAGTACTTC
D: NA; size: NA; V: TRBV27; J: TRBJ2-7; CDR3: CASSVRTAREQYF; DNA: TGTGCCAGCAGTGTAAGGACAGCGCGGGAGCAGTACTTC
D: TRBD1; size: NA; V: TRBV19; J: TRBJ2-3; CDR3: CASSIRTGGSTDTQYF; DNA: TGTGCCAGTAGTATCCGGACAGGGGGCAGCACAGATACGCAGTATTTT
D: TRBD2; size: NA; V: TRBV4-1; J: TRBJ2-2; CDR3: CASSQGNSGKAGELFF; DNA: TGCGCCAGCAGCCAAGGGAATAGCGGGAAAGCCGGGGAGCTGTTTTTT
D: NA; size: NA; V: TRBV30; J: TRBJ1-5; CDR3: CAWSGGSSNQPQHF; DNA: TGTGCCTGGAGTGGGGGTTCCAGCAATCAGCCCCAGCATTTT
D: NA; size: NA; V: TRBV4-2; J: TRBJ2-2; CDR3: CASSQEGPKGELFF; DNA: TGTGCCAGCAGCCAAGAGGGTCCAAAAGGGGAGCTGTTTTTT
D: NA; size: once; V: TRBV6-1; J: TRBJ1-2; CDR3: CASRGTSSYGYTF; DNA: TGTGCCAGCAGAGGGACATCTTCCTATGGCTACACCTTC
D: NA; size: NA; V: TRBV5-1; J: TRBJ1-6; CDR3: CASSFQPGGTYNSPLHF; DNA: TGCGCCAGCAGCTTTCAACCCGGGGGGACCTATAATTCACCCCTCCACTTT
D: TRBD1; size: NA; V: TRBV5-1; J: TRBJ2-2; CDR3: CASSLNRQGGGELFF; DNA: TGCGCCAGCAGCTTGAACCGACAGGGTGGCGGGGAGCTGTTTTTT
D: TRBD1; size: NA; V: TRBV7-6; J: TRBJ1-4; CDR3: CASSLVIPTGTKVGEKLFF; DNA: TGTGCCAGCAGCTTAGTGATACCGACAGGGACCAAAGTGGGCGAAAAACTGTTTTTT
D: TRBD1; size: few; V: TRBV28; J: TRBJ2-7; CDR3: CASSLRDRYYEQYF; DNA: TGTGCCAGCAGTTTACGGGACAGATACTACGAGCAGTACTTC
D: NA; size: NA; V: TRBV19; J: TRBJ2-7; CDR3: CASTSSQFPYEQYF; DNA: TGTGCCAGTACGAGTAGCCAATTCCCCTACGAGCAGTACTTC
D: NA; size: NA; V: TRBV9; J: TRBJ2-1; CDR3: CASSVGGASYNEQFF; DNA: TGTGCCAGCAGCGTAGGGGGGGCCTCCTACAATGAGCAGTTCTTC
D: NA; size: NA; V: TRBV5-1; J: TRBJ2-7; CDR3: CASSRDTSSYEQYF; DNA: TGCGCCAGCAGCCGGGACACGAGCTCCTACGAGCAGTACTTC
D: NA; size: once; V: TRBV6-1; J: TRBJ2-2; CDR3: CASSEASYRAGANTGELFF; DNA: TGTGCCAGCAGTGAAGCCTCATACAGGGCGGGGGCGAACACCGGGGAGCTGTTTTTT